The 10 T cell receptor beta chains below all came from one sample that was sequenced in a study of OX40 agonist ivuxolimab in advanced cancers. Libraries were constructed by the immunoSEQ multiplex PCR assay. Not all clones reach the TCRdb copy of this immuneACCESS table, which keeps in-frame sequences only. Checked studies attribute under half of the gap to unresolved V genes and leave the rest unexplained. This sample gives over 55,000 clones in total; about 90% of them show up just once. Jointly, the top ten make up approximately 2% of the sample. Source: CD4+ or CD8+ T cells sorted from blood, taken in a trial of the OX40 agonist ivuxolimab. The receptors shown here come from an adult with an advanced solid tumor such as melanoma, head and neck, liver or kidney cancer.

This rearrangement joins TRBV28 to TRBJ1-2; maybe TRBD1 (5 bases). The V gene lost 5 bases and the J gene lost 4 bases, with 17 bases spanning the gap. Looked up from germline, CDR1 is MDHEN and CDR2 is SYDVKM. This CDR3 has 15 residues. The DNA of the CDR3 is TGTGCCAGCAGTCGGGCCCCACAGGCAACCTATGGCTACACCTTC. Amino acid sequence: CASSRAPQATYGYTF.

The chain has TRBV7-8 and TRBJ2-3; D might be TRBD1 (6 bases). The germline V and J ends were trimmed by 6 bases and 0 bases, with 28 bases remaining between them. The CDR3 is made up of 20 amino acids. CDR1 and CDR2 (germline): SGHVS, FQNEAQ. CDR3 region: CASSSRGRPYPEPSTDTQYF. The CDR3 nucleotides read TGTGCCAGCAGTTCCAGGGGCCGCCCTTATCCAGAGCCTAGCACAGATACGCAGTATTTT.

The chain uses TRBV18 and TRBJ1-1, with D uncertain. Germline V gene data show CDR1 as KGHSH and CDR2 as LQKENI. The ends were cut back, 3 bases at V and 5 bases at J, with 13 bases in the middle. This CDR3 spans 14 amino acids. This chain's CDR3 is CASSPLEGGTEAFF. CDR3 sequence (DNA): TGTGCCAGCTCACCGCTTGAAGGCGGGACTGAAGCTTTCTTT.

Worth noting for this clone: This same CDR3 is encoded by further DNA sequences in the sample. CDR3 residues: CSVDRGNTEAFF. The CDR3 DNA reads TGCAGCGTTGACAGGGGAAACACTGAAGCTTTCTTT. This rearrangement joins TRBV29-1 to TRBJ1-1; tentatively, D is TRBD1 (6 bases). Germline CDR1 is SQVTM and CDR2 is ANQGSEA. Trimming left V 3 bases short and J 2 bases short, with 7 bases between. This CDR3 contains 12 residues. Full variable domain (outside the CDR3, taken from reference TRBV29-1 and TRBJ1-1): SAVISQKPSRDICQRGTSLTIQCQVDSQVTMMFWYRQQPGQSLTLIATANQGSEATYESGFVIDKFPISRPNLTFSTLTVSNMSPEDSSIYLCSVDRGNTEAFFGQGTRLTVV.

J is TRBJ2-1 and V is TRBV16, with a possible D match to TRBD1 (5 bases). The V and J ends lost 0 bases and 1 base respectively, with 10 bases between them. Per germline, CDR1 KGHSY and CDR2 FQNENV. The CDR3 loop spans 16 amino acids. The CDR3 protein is CASSQSGEISYNEQFF. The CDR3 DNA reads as TGTGCCAGCAGCCAATCAGGGGAAATTTCCTACAATGAGCAGTTCTTC.

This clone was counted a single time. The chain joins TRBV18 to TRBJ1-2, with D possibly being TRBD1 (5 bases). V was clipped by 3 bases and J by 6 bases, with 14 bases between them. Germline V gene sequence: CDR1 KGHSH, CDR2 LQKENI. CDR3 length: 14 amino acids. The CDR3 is CASSPGQGPNGYTF. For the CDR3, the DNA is TGTGCCAGCTCACCTGGCCAGGGTCCGAATGGCTACACCTTC.

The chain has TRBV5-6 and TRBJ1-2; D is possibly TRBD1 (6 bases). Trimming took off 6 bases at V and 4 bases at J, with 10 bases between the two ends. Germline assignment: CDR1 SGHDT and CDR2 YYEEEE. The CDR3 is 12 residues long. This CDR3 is CASTKQGYGYTF. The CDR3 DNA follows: TGTGCCAGCACCAAACAGGGCTATGGCTACACCTTC.

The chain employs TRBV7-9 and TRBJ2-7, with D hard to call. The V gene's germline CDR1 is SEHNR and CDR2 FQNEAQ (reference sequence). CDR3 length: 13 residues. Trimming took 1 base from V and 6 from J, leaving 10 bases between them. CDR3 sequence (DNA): TGTGCCAGCAGCTTAGGGCTTTTTGCCGAGCAGTACTTC. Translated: CASSLGLFAEQYF.

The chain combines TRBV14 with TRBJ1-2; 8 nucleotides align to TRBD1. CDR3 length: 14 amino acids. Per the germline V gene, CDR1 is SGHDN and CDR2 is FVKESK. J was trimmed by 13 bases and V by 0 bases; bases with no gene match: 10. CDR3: CASSQDLSRTGRTF. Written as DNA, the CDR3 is TGTGCCAGCAGCCAAGATCTGAGCCGGACAGGGCGCACCTTC.

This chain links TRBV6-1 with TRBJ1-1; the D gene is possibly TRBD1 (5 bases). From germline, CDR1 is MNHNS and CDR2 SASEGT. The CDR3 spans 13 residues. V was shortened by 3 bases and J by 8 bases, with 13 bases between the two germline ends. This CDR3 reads CASSDGDGREAFF. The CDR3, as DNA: TGTGCCAGCAGTGATGGGGACGGCCGGGAAGCTTTCTTT.